The next 8 T cell receptor beta chains were all read from a single sample in a study of cytomegalovirus exposure and HLA in healthy donors. In the PCR, 60 Vbeta and 13 Jbeta primers were used. Data came from immunoSEQ multiplex PCR; TCRdb stores just in-frame clones and leaves some out. Here the sample spans about 190,000 clones, around four fifths being singletons. Sequencing was done on a sample of PBMCs. All receptors come from a man aged 35 to 55 in good health and CMV-seropositive.

The rearrangement uses TRBV7-6 and TRBJ2-5, with 9 positions matching TRBD2. Losses at the gene ends were 8 bases for V and 3 bases for J; bases not matched to a gene: 13. Germline assignment: CDR1 SGHVS and CDR2 FNYEAQ. This CDR3 comprises 16 residues. The CDR3 spells CASRQAGGSKKETQYF. The CDR3 nucleotides are TGTGCCAGCCGACAAGCGGGAGGAAGTAAGAAAGAGACCCAGTACTTC.

The chain combines TRBV18 with TRBJ2-7; 9 bases agree with TRBD1. Germline assignment: CDR1 KGHSH and CDR2 LQKENI. This CDR3 spans 18 amino acids. With V trimmed by 2 bases and J by 0 bases, 11 bases remained unmatched. The CDR3 protein is CASSPVGQGASGSYEQYF. Written as DNA, the CDR3 is TGTGCCAGCTCACCAGTGGGACAGGGAGCCTCCGGCTCCTACGAGCAGTACTTC.

The chain has TRBV6-5 and TRBJ1-4, with 9 positions matching TRBD1. This CDR3 is built from 15 residues. CDR1 and CDR2 (germline): MNHEY, SVGAGI. After removal of 6 bases from V and 5 bases from J, the junction contained 7 bases not matched to a gene. The CDR3 reads CASRPRDRENEKLFF. The CDR3 nucleotides read TGTGCCAGCAGGCCCCGGGACAGGGAGAATGAAAAACTGTTTTTT.

This chain joins TRBV2 and TRBJ2-7; 8 bases fit TRBD2. The CDR3 runs 15 residues. Trimming cost V 2 bases and J 6 bases; bases outside gene matches: 9. Germline CDR1 and CDR2: SNHLY and FYNNEI. The CDR3 coding sequence is TGTGCCAGCAGTGAAAGCCCAAGCGGGAGTGCCGAGCAGTACTTC. Protein sequence: CASSESPSGSAEQYF.

The chain is built from TRBV29-1 and TRBJ2-1, with 10 bases aligning to TRBD1. The CDR3 loop spans 14 amino acids. The V gene end was trimmed by 4 bases and the J gene end by 1 base; junction bases not matched to a gene: 1. Per the germline V gene, CDR1 is SQVTM and CDR2 is ANQGSEA. CDR3 coding DNA: TGCAGCGTTGGACAGGGGGCTTCCTACAATGAGCAGTTCTTC. Its translation is CSVGQGASYNEQFF.

The V and J genes are TRBV27 and TRBJ1-5; D is undetermined. Looked up from germline, CDR1 is MNHEY and CDR2 is SMNVEV (reference sequence). V shed 0 bases and J shed 3 bases, with 6 bases lying between them. The CDR3 covers 14 residues. CDR3 DNA sequence: TGTGCCAGCAGTTTATCGGGCACCAATCAGCCCCAGCATTTT. This encodes CASSLSGTNQPQHF.

The rearrangement uses TRBV7-9 and TRBJ2-7; 7 bases fit TRBD1. V dropped 4 bases and J dropped 0; count of bases not matched to a gene: 3. Germline assignment: CDR1 SEHNR and CDR2 FQNEAQ (reference sequence). The CDR3 length is 14 residues. CDR3 in amino acids: CASSSRDSSYEQYF. CDR3 DNA sequence: TGTGCCAGCAGCTCCCGGGACAGCTCCTACGAGCAGTACTTC.

The CDR3 spells CASSLELTGAYEQYF. The CDR3 nucleotides read TGTGCCAGCAGCTTAGAGTTGACAGGGGCTTACGAGCAGTACTTC. The gene calls are TRBV7-6 and TRBJ2-5; TRBD1 aligns across 8 bases. The closer fit of TRBJ2-7 to the DNA end suggests the J call may be wrong. Germline V gene lookup returns CDR1 SGHVS and CDR2 FNYEAQ. This CDR3 is 15 amino acids long.